This TCR beta chain was profiled in a study of T-cell reconstitution after alpha-beta-depleted transplantation in children. This clonotype was observed a few times. Its antigen is not known. Preparation of the TCRbeta library was carried out with unique molecular identifiers. Via MiXCR, TCRdb re-called the PCR reads, giving one row per CDR3 protein. The table has 450,000 to 600,000 distinct CDR3 sequences, 10% to 13% seen once. Study outcomes and limitations: Day-60 TCRbeta diversity that was high in some patients was derived from surviving recipient T cells and thymic progenitors. Where alpha-beta T cells came from about two months after transplant was reportedly several hundred expanded graft clones. Newly produced T cells mostly accounted for T-cell counts and diversity one year post-transplant.

This clonotype originated in a child younger than 10 with inherited bone marrow failure, due to receive a stem cell transplant. This specimen was PBMCs, taken before TCRalphabeta/CD19-depleted stem cell transplant.

The CDR3 region is CASSPRDSQETQYF. CDR3 nucleotides: TGTGCCAGCAGCCCACGGGACAGTCAAGAGACCCAGTACTTC. The V and J genes are TRBV7-2 and TRBJ2-5; 7 bases are shared with TRBD1. The CDR3 has 14 amino acids. Losses at the gene ends were 5 bases for V and 2 bases for J; bases not matched to a gene: 5. CDR1 is SGHTA and CDR2 is FQGNSA in the germline V gene. Together with reference TRBV7-2 and TRBJ2-5, the CDR3 gives the full variable domain: GAGVSQSPSNKVTEKGKDVELRCDPISGHTALYWYRQSLGQGLEFLIYFQGNSAPDKSGLPSDRFSAERTGGSVSTLTIQRTQQEDSAVYLCASSPRDSQETQYFGPGTRLLVL.